The 24 T cell receptor beta chains presented below share a single source sample, sequenced in a study of PD-1 blockade in classical Hodgkin lymphoma. Repertoires were generated with immunoSEQ multiplex PCR, while TCRdb's copy carries only in-frame clones and drops some. The data show about 42,000 clones, 55% to 75% seen once. Each patient experienced a relapse that followed autologous stem cell transplantation, and brentuximab vedotin exposure varied. The specimen was peripheral blood mononuclear cells (PBMCs), collected at baseline. These receptors were taken from a human donor with classical Hodgkin lymphoma.

V gene TRBV6-5 combines with J gene TRBJ1-3, with 10 bases lining up with TRBD1. CDR1 MNHEY and CDR2 SVGAGI come from the germline V gene. The CDR3 loop spans 15 amino acids. The J segment lost 5 bases and the V segment lost 4 bases, leaving 5 bases of the junction unmatched. The CDR3 DNA follows: TGTGCCAGCAGTTCTCCGGGACAGGGGAGAAACACCATATATTTT. It specifies CASSSPGQGRNTIYF.

The V call is TRBV9, the J call TRBJ1-1; a weak D match, TRBD1 (6 bases). The CDR3 sequence is 18 residues long. V was shortened by 0 bases and J by 5 bases, with 23 bases between the two germline ends. Germline CDR1 reads SGDLS; CDR2 reads YYNGEE. The CDR3 DNA follows: TGTGCCAGCAGCGTAGCCCGCAAAATATCCAGGGGTTTAACTGAAGCTTTCTTT. This translates into CASSVARKISRGLTEAFF.

This clone was observed a handful of times. The chain combines TRBV19 with TRBJ2-5; D is unclear. Trimming removed 3 bases at V and 4 bases at J, with 12 bases between. The CDR3 sequence is 14 residues long. Germline-derived CDR1 and CDR2 are LNHDA and SQIVND (reference sequence). CDR3 region: CASSIEEAAETQYF. In nucleotides, the CDR3 is TGTGCCAGTAGTATTGAAGAGGCGGCAGAGACCCAGTACTTC.

This clone came up a few times. V is TRBV11-2 and J is TRBJ2-7, with 11 positions matching TRBD2. Germline trimming cut 1 base from V and 6 bases from J; bases unmatched to any gene: 8. The CDR3 spans 16 residues. Germline CDR1 and CDR2: SGHAT and FQNNGV. CDR3 region: CASSLGASGRFSEQYF. CDR3 bases: TGTGCCAGCAGCTTAGGGGCTAGCGGGAGGTTCTCCGAGCAGTACTTC.

The rearrangement links TRBV9 to TRBJ2-3, with D possibly matching TRBD1 (5 bases). Trimming pared 1 base from V and 4 bases from J, leaving 10 bases between. Germline V gene data show CDR1 as SGDLS and CDR2 as YYNGEE. CDR3 length: 14 amino acids. The CDR3 nucleotides are TGTGCCAGCAGCGTAAGTACAGGATCAGATACGCAGTATTTT. Amino acids: CASSVSTGSDTQYF.

The chain has TRBV5-1 and TRBJ1-3, with D possibly TRBD1 on 5 matching bases. V was cut by 0 bases and J by 0 bases, with 7 bases left in between. Germline CDR1 SGHRS, CDR2 YFSETQ. This CDR3 comprises 15 residues. This CDR3 reads CASSLAGTSGNTIYF. CDR3 coding DNA: TGCGCCAGCAGCTTGGCGGGGACCTCTGGAAACACCATATATTTT.

The V gene is TRBV27, the J gene TRBJ2-7; 8 bases line up with TRBD1. The germline V gene encodes CDR1 MNHEY and CDR2 SMNVEV (reference sequence). This CDR3 contains 20 residues. The J segment lost 2 bases and the V segment lost 3 bases, leaving 21 bases of the junction unmatched. CDR3 in DNA: TGTGCCAGCAGTTTCCAATCAACCGGGACAGGACTACCCGACCCCTACGAGCAGTACTTC. Protein sequence: CASSFQSTGTGLPDPYEQYF.

The CDR3 sequence is CAWGAKKLFSGNTIYF. CDR3 bases: TGTGCCTGGGGGGCCAAAAAATTGTTCTCTGGAAACACCATATATTTT. V gene TRBV30 combines with J gene TRBJ1-3; D might be TRBD1 (5 bases). The V gene's germline CDR1 is GTSNPN and CDR2 SVGIG (reference sequence). V was clipped by 5 bases and J by 0 bases, with 17 bases between them. CDR3 length: 16 residues.

The chain recombines TRBV7-9 with TRBJ2-5; 8 bases line up with TRBD2. The CDR3 consists of 16 residues. With 4 bases clipped from V and 6 bases from J, the junction kept 13 bases outside the gene matches. The germline V gene encodes CDR1 SEHNR and CDR2 FQNEAQ (reference sequence). The CDR3 DNA follows: TGTGCCAGCAGCTCGCTGGAGGAGGCGGGGGGTAAGACCCAGTACTTC. It yields the protein CASSSLEEAGGKTQYF.

The chain is built from TRBV6-5 and TRBJ2-3; 9 bases are a match to TRBD2. CDR1 MNHEY and CDR2 SVGAGI come from the germline V gene. J gave up 5 bases and V 4 bases, and 10 bases lay outside the gene matches. The CDR3 length is 16 residues. DNA for the CDR3: TGTGCCAGCAGTTCCCCCGGGACTAGCCCTCAAGATACGCAGTATTTT. Protein: CASSSPGTSPQDTQYF.

The rearrangement joins TRBV9 to TRBJ1-2; 7 nucleotides agree with TRBD1. CDR1 is SGDLS, CDR2 YYNGEE, per germline. J gave up 2 bases and V 3 bases, and 1 base lay outside the gene matches. The CDR3 runs to 13 residues. The CDR3 sequence is CASSETGNYGYTF. In DNA form, the CDR3 reads TGTGCCAGCAGCGAGACAGGGAACTATGGCTACACCTTC.

The V and J genes are TRBV7-9 and TRBJ2-7, with D perhaps TRBD1 or TRBD2 (5 bases each). The V gene lost 4 bases and the J gene lost 2 bases, with 18 bases spanning the gap. The CDR3 spans 16 residues. Germline lookup yields CDR1 SEHNR and CDR2 FQNEAQ (reference sequence). CDR3 residues: CASSSRPRGPPYEQYF. The DNA for the CDR3 is TGTGCCAGCAGCTCAAGACCCCGGGGCCCCCCCTACGAGCAGTACTTC.

The chain joins TRBV28 to TRBJ1-1; D not resolved. V shed 5 bases and J shed 8 bases, with 15 bases lying between them. The length of the CDR3 is 13 residues. Germline-derived CDR1 and CDR2 are MDHEN and SYDVKM. Written as DNA, the CDR3 is TGTGCCAGCAGTCTTACGTTCGGGCACGAAGCTTTCTTT. Its protein product is CASSLTFGHEAFF.

The table lists this clone with many counts. The chain links TRBV6-6 to TRBJ2-1; D perhaps matches TRBD2 (5 bases). The CDR3 is 13 amino acids. Germline CDR1 is MNHNY and CDR2 is SVGAGI (reference sequence). V shed 6 bases and J shed 6 bases, with 12 bases lying between them. CDR3 bases: TGTGCCAGCAGAATAGCAGAGGGCAATGAGCAGTTCTTC. Protein product: CASRIAEGNEQFF.

This chain uses TRBV6-6 with TRBJ1-3; a weak D match, TRBD1 (6 bases). With 7 bases removed from V and 3 bases from J, the gap between germline ends came to 16 bases. The CDR3 length is 15 residues. Germline V gene lookup returns CDR1 MNHNY and CDR2 SVGAGI (reference sequence). CDR3 residues: CASTEGGGFGNTIYF. The CDR3 nucleotides are TGTGCCAGCACCGAAGGAGGGGGTTTTGGAAACACCATATATTTT.

The chain links TRBV5-6 to TRBJ2-1; the match to TRBD1 covers 7 bases. V was pared by 3 bases and J by 8 bases, with 11 bases of the junction left unmatched. This CDR3 region has 15 residues. Germline CDR1 is SGHDT and CDR2 is YYEEEE. CDR3 region: CASSSRDSTVDEQFF. CDR3 bases: TGTGCCAGCAGCTCCCGGGACAGTACCGTGGATGAGCAGTTCTTC.

This chain uses TRBV11-2 with TRBJ2-5; D not resolved. V gave up 1 base and J gave up 5 bases, with 5 bases separating them. The CDR3 totals 12 residues. Germline V gene sequence: CDR1 SGHAT, CDR2 FQNNGV. DNA of the CDR3: TGTGCCAGCAGCTTAGTATCTGAGACCCAGTACTTC. This translates into CASSLVSETQYF.

V gene TRBV18 combines with J gene TRBJ1-4; no definite D call. CDR3 length: 15 residues. Trimming took 0 bases from V and 4 from J, leaving 9 bases between them. CDR1 and CDR2 (germline): KGHSH, LQKENI. CDR3 loop: CASSPPLSSNEKLFF. The CDR3 DNA reads TGTGCCAGCTCACCACCTCTTAGCAGTAATGAAAAACTGTTTTTT.

The genes are TRBV6-5 and TRBJ2-7; no clear D. The CDR3 loop spans 14 amino acids. Per the germline V gene, CDR1 is MNHEY and CDR2 is SVGAGI. V dropped 4 bases and J dropped 3 bases, with 13 bases sitting between them. The CDR3 nucleotides are TGTGCCAGCAGTTTTGCCTTTACGGGCTACGAGCAGTACTTC. Protein sequence: CASSFAFTGYEQYF.

The V and J genes are TRBV4-2 and TRBJ2-3; maybe TRBD2 (5 bases). CDR1 and CDR2 from the germline V gene are LGHNA and YNFKEQ. The length of the CDR3 is 13 residues. V lost 9 bases and J lost 5, with 15 bases in between. In DNA, the CDR3 is TGTGCCAGTAGACTACTCCCCCGAGATACGCAGTATTTT. Protein product: CASRLLPRDTQYF.

The J gene is TRBJ2-7, the V gene TRBV30; no clear D. Germline V gene data show CDR1 as GTSNPN and CDR2 as SVGIG (reference sequence). There are 11 residues in the CDR3. V dropped 1 base and J dropped 2 bases, with 3 bases sitting between them. The CDR3 region is CAWSETYEQYF. For the CDR3, the DNA is TGTGCCTGGAGTGAGACCTACGAGCAGTACTTC.

The V and J genes are TRBV15 and TRBJ2-3; 15 bases line up with TRBD2. V shed 0 bases and J 6 bases; nucleotides not matched to a gene: 4. CDR1 LNHNV and CDR2 YYDKDF come from the germline V gene (reference sequence). CDR3 length: 17 residues. CDR3 in amino acids: CATSRDGGTSGRDTQYF. The DNA of the CDR3 is TGTGCCACCAGCAGAGATGGTGGGACTAGCGGGAGGGATACGCAGTATTTT.

This clone was counted once. The chain uses TRBV6-5 and TRBJ2-3, with unresolved D. Germline loops: CDR1 MNHEY, CDR2 SVGAGI. Trimming shortened V by 6 bases and J by 2 bases, and 12 bases separated the two germline ends. The CDR3 loop spans 14 amino acids. The CDR3 spells CASRSDRSTDTQYF. The CDR3 nucleotides are TGTGCCAGCAGATCAGACCGATCCACAGATACGCAGTATTTT.

The chain uses TRBV6-1 and TRBJ2-3; TRBD1 might be the D (5 bases). CDR3 length equals 15 residues. The germline gives CDR1 MNHNS, CDR2 SASEGT. Trimming removed 1 base at V and 4 bases at J, with 12 bases between. CDR3 DNA: TGTGCCAGCAGTGAAGATTCAGGGTCCGCAGATACGCAGTATTTT. Amino acid sequence: CASSEDSGSADTQYF.